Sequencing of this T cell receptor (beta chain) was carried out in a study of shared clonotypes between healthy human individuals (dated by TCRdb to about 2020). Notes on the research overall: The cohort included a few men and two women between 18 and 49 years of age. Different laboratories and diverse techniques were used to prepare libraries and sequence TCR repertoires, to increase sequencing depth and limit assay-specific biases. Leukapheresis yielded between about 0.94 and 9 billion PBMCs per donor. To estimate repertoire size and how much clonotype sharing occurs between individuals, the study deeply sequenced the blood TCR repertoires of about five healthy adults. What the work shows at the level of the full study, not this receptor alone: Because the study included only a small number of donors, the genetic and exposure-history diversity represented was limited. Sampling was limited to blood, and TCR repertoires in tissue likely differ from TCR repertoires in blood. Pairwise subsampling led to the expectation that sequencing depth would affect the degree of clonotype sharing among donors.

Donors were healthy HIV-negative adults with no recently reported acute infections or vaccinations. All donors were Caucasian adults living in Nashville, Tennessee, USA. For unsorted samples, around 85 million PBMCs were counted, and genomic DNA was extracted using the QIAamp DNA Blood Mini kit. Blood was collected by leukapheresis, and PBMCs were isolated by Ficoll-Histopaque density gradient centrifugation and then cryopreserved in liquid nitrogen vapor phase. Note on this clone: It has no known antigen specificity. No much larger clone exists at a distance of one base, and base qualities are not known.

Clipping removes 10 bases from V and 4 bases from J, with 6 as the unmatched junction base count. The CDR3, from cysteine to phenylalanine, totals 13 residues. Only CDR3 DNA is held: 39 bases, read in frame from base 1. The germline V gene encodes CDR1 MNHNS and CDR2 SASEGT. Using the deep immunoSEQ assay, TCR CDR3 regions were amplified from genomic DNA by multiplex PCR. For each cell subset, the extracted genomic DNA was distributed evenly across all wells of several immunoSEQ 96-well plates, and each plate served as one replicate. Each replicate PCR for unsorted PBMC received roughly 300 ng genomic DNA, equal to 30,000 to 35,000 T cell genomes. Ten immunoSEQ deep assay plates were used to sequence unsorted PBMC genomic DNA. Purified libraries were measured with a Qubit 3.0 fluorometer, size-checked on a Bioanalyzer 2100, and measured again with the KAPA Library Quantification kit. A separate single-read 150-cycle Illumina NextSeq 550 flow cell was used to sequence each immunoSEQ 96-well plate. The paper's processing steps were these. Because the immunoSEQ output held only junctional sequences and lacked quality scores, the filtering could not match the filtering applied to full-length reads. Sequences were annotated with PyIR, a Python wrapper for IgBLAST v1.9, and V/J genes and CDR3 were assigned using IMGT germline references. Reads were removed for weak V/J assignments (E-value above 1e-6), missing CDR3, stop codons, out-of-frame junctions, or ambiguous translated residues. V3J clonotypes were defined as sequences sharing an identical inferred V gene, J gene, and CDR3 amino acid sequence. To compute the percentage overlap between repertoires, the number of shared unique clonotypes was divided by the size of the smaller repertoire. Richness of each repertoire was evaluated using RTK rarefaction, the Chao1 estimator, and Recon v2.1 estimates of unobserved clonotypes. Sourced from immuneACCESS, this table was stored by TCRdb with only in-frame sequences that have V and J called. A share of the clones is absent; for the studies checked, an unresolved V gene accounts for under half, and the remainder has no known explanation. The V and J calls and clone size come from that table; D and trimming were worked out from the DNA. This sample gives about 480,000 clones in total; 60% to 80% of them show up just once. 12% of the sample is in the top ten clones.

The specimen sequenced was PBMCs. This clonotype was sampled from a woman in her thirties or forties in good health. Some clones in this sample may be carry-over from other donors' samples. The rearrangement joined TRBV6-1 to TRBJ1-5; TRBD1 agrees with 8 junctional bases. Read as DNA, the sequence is TGTGCCACAGTACAGGGGGTGAATCAGCCCCAGCATTTT. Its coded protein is CATVQGVNQPQHF.